These 10 T cell receptor beta chains were all obtained from the same sample, sequenced in a study of shared clonotypes between healthy human individuals. Clones were sequenced by immunoSEQ multiplex PCR, and TCRdb holds only the in-frame ones, with some missing. The sample lists 900,000 to 1,200,000 clones, about 80% occurring once. The sample comprised memory CD4+ T cells from PBMCs. Specified subset: CD45RA-negative fraction. Source of these receptors: a man between 18 and 29 years old in good health. Some clones in this sample may be carry-over from other donors' samples.

This clone has a count of ten or more. The CDR3 loop reads CASNEGPFEQDEAFF. In DNA form, the CDR3 reads TGTGCCAGCAACGAGGGGCCTTTTGAACAGGATGAAGCTTTCTTT. The rearrangement uses TRBV11-2 and TRBJ1-1, with a possible D match to TRBD1 (5 bases). Germline V gene data show CDR1 as SGHAT and CDR2 as FQNNGV. Trimming stripped 7 bases from V and 7 bases from J, with 22 bases between. The length of the CDR3 is 15 residues.

The J gene is TRBJ1-2, the V gene TRBV28; D might be TRBD1 (6 bases). The ends were cut back, 5 bases at V and 4 bases at J, with 17 bases in the middle. Germline-derived CDR1 and CDR2 are MDHEN and SYDVKM. This CDR3 has 15 amino acids. The CDR3 DNA reads as TGTGCCAGCAGTCTACCGCAACAGGGACGCTATGGCTACACCTTC. As protein: CASSLPQQGRYGYTF.

The chain couples TRBV7-2 to TRBJ1-6, with D perhaps matching TRBD1 (5 bases). There are 16 residues in the CDR3. V shed 2 bases and J shed 8 bases, with 16 bases lying between them. Germline CDR1 SGHTA, CDR2 FQGNSA. CDR3 sequence reads: CASSLRRGYLDSPLHF. CDR3 nucleotides: TGTGCCAGCAGCTTAAGGCGGGGCTACCTAGATTCACCCCTCCACTTT.

V is TRBV5-1 and J is TRBJ1-5; D unclear. Germline values: CDR1 SGHRS, CDR2 YFSETQ. The CDR3 has 14 amino acids. V shed 0 bases and J shed 4 bases, with 8 bases lying between them. The CDR3 nucleotides read TGCGCCAGCAGCTTGGAGTCCCCTAATCAGCCCCAGCATTTT. Translated: CASSLESPNQPQHF.

This rearrangement joins TRBV11-2 to TRBJ2-5, with 8 bases that match TRBD2. With V trimmed by 0 bases and J by 0 bases, 6 bases remained unmatched. Germline V gives CDR1 SGHAT, CDR2 FQNNGV. The CDR3 has 17 amino acids. CDR3 sequence (DNA): TGTGCCAGCAGCTTAGATTGGGCTAGCGGGTACCAAGAGACCCAGTACTTC. Translation: CASSLDWASGYQETQYF. Drawing the rest from reference TRBV11-2 and TRBJ2-5, the complete variable domain is EAGVAQSPRYKIIEKRQSVAFWCNPISGHATLYWYQQILGQGPKLLIQFQNNGVVDDSQLPKDRFSAERLKGVDSTLKIQPAKLEDSAVYLCASSLDWASGYQETQYFGPGTRLLVL.

The chain uses TRBV7-3 and TRBJ1-2; no clear D gene. This CDR3 is 14 amino acids long. The germline V gene encodes CDR1 SGHTA and CDR2 FQGTGA. Trimming removed 0 bases at V and 8 bases at J, with 13 bases between. This CDR3 reads CASSLTGPTQGYTF. The CDR3 DNA follows: TGTGCCAGCAGCTTAACGGGCCCCACCCAGGGCTACACCTTC.

CDR3 protein: CASSVRGTYNEQFF. CDR3 nucleotides: TGTGCCAGCAGCGTTCGGGGGACCTACAATGAGCAGTTCTTC. The V call is TRBV9, the J call TRBJ2-1; weak D call: TRBD2 (6 bases). Trimming cost V 2 bases and J 2 bases, with 8 bases left between them. The CDR3 sequence is 14 residues long. Germline assignment: CDR1 SGDLS and CDR2 YYNGEE.

The chain links TRBV29-1 to TRBJ2-7; 9 bases align to TRBD2. V shed 6 bases and J 7 bases; nucleotides not matched to a gene: 10. This CDR3 contains 13 residues. The germline V gene encodes CDR1 SQVTM and CDR2 ANQGSEA. The CDR3 DNA is TGCAGCGTCGTTCTAGCGGGAACCACGGAGCAGTACTTC. It translates to CSVVLAGTTEQYF.

The chain's CDR3 is CASSPRGVGNLEQFF. The CDR3 DNA reads TGTGCCAGCAGCCCACGCGGGGTTGGGAACCTAGAGCAGTTCTTC. The chain links TRBV9 to TRBJ2-1, with TRBD2 as a possible D gene (6 bases). The CDR3 runs to 15 residues. V lost 4 bases and J lost 10, with 21 bases in between. The V gene's germline CDR1 is SGDLS and CDR2 YYNGEE.

The chain uses TRBV4-3 and TRBJ2-5, with D unresolved. Germline V gene data show CDR1 as LGHNA and CDR2 as YSLEER. Trimming pared 3 bases from V and 2 bases from J, leaving 7 bases between. The CDR3 extends over 13 amino acids. In DNA, the CDR3 is TGCGCCAGCAGCCACACTTGGCAAGAGACCCAGTACTTC. This codes for CASSHTWQETQYF.